These 5 T cell receptor beta chains came from one sample sequenced in a study of PD-1 blockade in classical Hodgkin lymphoma. Described time point: cycle 4 day 1 (C4D1), after 5 to 7 weeks of nivolumab. There was relapse after autologous stem cell transplantation in every patient, and there was variation in brentuximab vedotin exposure. Sequenced by immunoSEQ multiplex PCR; TCRdb stores in-frame clones only, minus some. The top ten clones hold approximately 15% of a sample with 75,000 to 95,000 clones, over 80% of them seen once. The specimen comprised peripheral blood mononuclear cells (PBMCs), sampled before the fourth cycle of nivolumab. The receptors here all came from a human donor with classical Hodgkin lymphoma.

V gene TRBV10-3 combines with J gene TRBJ2-1; the match to TRBD2 covers 9 bases. The junction had 5 bases not matched to a gene; V was cut back by 1 base and J by 7 bases. Germline CDR1 and CDR2: ENHRY and SYGVKD. The CDR3 has 15 residues. The CDR3 reads CAISEFSGSFNEQFF. CDR3 nucleotides: TGTGCCATCAGTGAGTTTAGCGGGAGTTTTAATGAGCAGTTCTTC.

The chain uses TRBV6-6 and TRBJ1-5, with 7 nucleotides matching TRBD1. The CDR3 is 15 amino acids. Germline trimming cut 7 bases from V and 2 bases from J; bases unmatched to any gene: 8. In germline, CDR1 is MNHNY, CDR2 SVGAGI (reference sequence). The CDR3 spells CASKEGARGNQPQHF. Written as DNA, the CDR3 is TGTGCCAGCAAAGAGGGGGCAAGGGGCAATCAGCCCCAGCATTTT.

The chain carries TRBV5-1 and TRBJ1-4; D is unclear. Trimming pared 4 bases from V and 5 bases from J, leaving 18 bases between. The CDR3 contains 16 residues. Germline V gene sequence: CDR1 SGHRS, CDR2 YFSETQ. DNA for the CDR3: TGCGCCAGCAGCCGGGAGGTGGGCAGCCCAAATGAAAAACTGTTTTTT. Its translation is CASSREVGSPNEKLFF.

The genes are TRBV5-6 and TRBJ1-4; D remains ambiguous. This CDR3 is 13 amino acids long. The germline CDR1 and CDR2 sequences are SGHDT and YYEEEE. V was pared by 0 bases and J by 6 bases, with 6 bases between. The CDR3 sequence: CASSLGGHEKLFF. In nucleotides, the CDR3 is TGTGCCAGCAGCTTGGGTGGGCATGAAAAACTGTTTTTT. The full variable domain, rest sourced from reference TRBV5-6 and TRBJ1-4, is DAGVTQSPTHLIKTRGQQVTLRCSPKSGHDTVSWYQQALGQGPQFIFQYYEEEERQRGNFPDRFSGHQFPNYSSELNVNALLLGDSALYLCASSLGGHEKLFFGSGTQLSVL.

The chain combines TRBV6-5 with TRBJ1-4; D not resolved. The germline V gene encodes CDR1 MNHEY and CDR2 SVGAGI. Trimming cost V 5 bases and J 8 bases, with 15 bases left between them. The CDR3 spans 14 residues. The CDR3 DNA follows: TGTGCCAGCAGTCCCGGGGTTGGGAAAGAAAAACTGTTTTTT. Translated: CASSPGVGKEKLFF.